Described below is a single TCR beta chain sequence and its context. The CDR3 has 12 amino acids. V dropped 5 bases and J dropped 1 base, with 8 bases sitting between them. Germline V gene sequence: CDR1 GTSNPN, CDR2 SVGIG (reference sequence). Individuals aged about 18 to 100 years were recruited from approximately 22 US areas. Participants were placed into cohorts based on the clinical history they reported. This sample was taken from a study of blood T cell repertoires in COVID-19. Authors' data handling: Quantification of nucleated cells was approximated via reference gene primer amplification. The repertoire was sequenced with immunoSEQ multiplex PCR; TCRdb's copy has only in-frame clones and lacks some. The V and J calls and clone size are taken from that table; D and trimming were inferred from the DNA. The sample lists fewer than 350,000 clones, about 85% occurring once.

This receptor was identified in a woman between 45 and 65 years old who had recovered from COVID-19. Sequencing was performed on PBMCs or T cells enriched from blood (not recorded which). The chain is built from TRBV30 and TRBJ2-5, with unresolved D. The CDR3 DNA reads TGTGCCTGGTCAGGCACCCAAGAGACCCAGTACTTC. Its translation: CAWSGTQETQYF. Full variable domain (missing parts from reference TRBV30 and TRBJ2-5): SQTIHQWPATLVQPVGSPLSLECTVEGTSNPNLYWYRQAAGRGLQLLFYSVGIGQISSEVPQNLSASRPQDRQFILSSKKLLLSDSGFYLCAWSGTQETQYFGPGTRLLVL.